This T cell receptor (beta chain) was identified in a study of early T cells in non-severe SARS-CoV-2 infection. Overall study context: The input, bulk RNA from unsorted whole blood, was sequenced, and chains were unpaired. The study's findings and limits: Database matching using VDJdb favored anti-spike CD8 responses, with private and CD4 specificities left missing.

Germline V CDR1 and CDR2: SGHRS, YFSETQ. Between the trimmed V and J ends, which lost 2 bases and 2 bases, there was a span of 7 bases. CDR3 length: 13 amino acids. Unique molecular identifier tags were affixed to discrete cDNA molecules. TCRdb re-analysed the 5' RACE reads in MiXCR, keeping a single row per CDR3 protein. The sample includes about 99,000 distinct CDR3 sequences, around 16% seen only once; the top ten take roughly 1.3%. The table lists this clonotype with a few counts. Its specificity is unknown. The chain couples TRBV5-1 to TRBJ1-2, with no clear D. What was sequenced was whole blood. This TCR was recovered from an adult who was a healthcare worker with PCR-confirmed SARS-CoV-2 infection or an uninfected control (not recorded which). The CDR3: CASSFSTNYGYTF. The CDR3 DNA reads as TGCGCCAGCAGCTTTTCAACAAACTATGGCTACACCTTC.